This TCR beta chain was recorded in a study of blood T cell repertoires in COVID-19. Under the authors' procedure: Reference gene primer amplification in the assay estimated nucleated cell counts. The table came from immunoSEQ multiplex PCR; TCRdb's copy has only in-frame clones and leaves some out. The DNA was the basis for D and trimming; V, J and clone size are from that table. This sample has about 190,000 clones, with approximately 84% found just once. The CDR3 extends over 15 amino acids. Germline CDR1 and CDR2: SGHTA and FQGNSA. Trimming removed 3 bases from V and 5 bases from J, with 16 bases in between. Participants' reported clinical history set cohort assignment.

This TCR was sampled from a woman aged 25 to 39 who had recovered from COVID-19. J is TRBJ1-2 and V is TRBV7-2, with TRBD1 as a possible D gene (5 bases). Sample: PBMCs or T cells enriched from blood (not recorded which). CDR3 loop: CASSFGGGGRYGYTF. CDR3 bases: TGTGCCAGCAGCTTCGGTGGCGGGGGGAGGTATGGCTACACCTTC.